This TCR beta chain was sequenced in a study of cytomegalovirus exposure and HLA in healthy donors (dated by TCRdb to between 2016 and 2019). About the study as a whole: An earlier analysis of a few hundred of the donors reported about 300 Gb of sequence data and about 120 million unique TCR beta sequences obtained from some 170 million T cells. An early release covering roughly 640 HLA-typed donors comprised about 290 gigabases of sequencing data and roughly 85 million unique TCR sequences. Among the roughly 380 genotyped donors, around 81% belonged to the genetic ancestry cluster associated with self-reported Caucasian donors. The aim of the study was to test whether cataloging public T cell receptors could identify signatures of past pathogen exposure. The study profiled the T cell repertoires of 500 to 800 subjects by immunosequencing and related them to cytomegalovirus serostatus. Besides the first cohort of roughly 700 subjects, a separate validation cohort made up of roughly 120 different subjects was used. To predict cytomegalovirus infection status, the study brought together high-throughput TCR immunosequencing, statistical association of individual TCRs with disease status, and machine learning. In a later analysis, previously published TCR beta repertoires from 670 or so donors were re-analyzed and high-resolution HLA genotyping was added so that TCR occurrence patterns could be studied. Rather than drawing on any new phenotypic data, the later analysis identified candidate immune exposures from TCR beta sequences and the way those sequences occurred across donors. In an earlier analysis of roughly 600 of the donors, high-throughput TCR beta sequencing was used to judge whether each TCR beta V gene segment behaved as functional or pseudogenic. Donor age, sex, ethnicity and CMV serostatus were compiled alongside the repertoire data. A later genetic analysis took genome-wide SNP genotypes for about 55% of the 666 donors and used that subset as a discovery cohort. Every discovery cohort repertoire had been produced on one sequencing platform. Both class I and class II loci were covered by HLA typing, at four-digit resolution. Typing coverage differed by locus: A, B, C, DRB1 and DQB1 were typed in roughly 620-640 donors, DQA1 in 522, DPA1 in some 610, and DPB1 in around 440. Because of strong linkage in the cohort, five DR-DQ haplotypes were treated as single units for association and clustering. Across some 400 genotyped donors of the cohort, an average of about 220,000 unique TCR beta nucleotide sequences per donor were sequenced, and approximately 19% of those sequences were non-productive. What the research found in general, with its limitations: Correlated functional status among segregating V segments might reflect linkage disequilibrium, but an unknown experimental factor could not be ruled out. Broadly in line with IMGT annotations, most TCR beta V segments showed up in productive rearrangements about 87% or about 30% of the time in an earlier analysis of some 590 of the donors. Only TCR beta chains were sequenced in this cohort, and the absence of alpha or paired-chain data limited detectable features. The authors suggested that the approach could potentially be extended to other disease states and immunological phenotypes. The only immune exposure information available for the cohort was CMV serostatus. A total of 150 to 200 TCR beta chains were listed by the study as associated with cytomegalovirus. When HLA alleles, especially DR and DQ, strongly co-occurred, TCR associations were difficult to assign to individual alleles. A further reported finding was that TCR beta sequences accurately predicted the HLA-A and HLA-B alleles for most subjects in the first cohort. In a later analysis, some 17,000 TCR beta sequences were associated with specific HLA alleles at a false discovery rate of 0.05. Compared with equally common non-associated chains, HLA-associated TCR beta chains in a later analysis were more clonally expanded and had lower generation probabilities. A cluster of highly shared sequence variants was judged likely to be a technical artifact of the sequencing pipeline. According to a later genetic analysis, donors in an Asian-associated ancestry cluster had fewer N-insertions in productive TCRs than the roughly 670-donor mean. The 87-base-pair reads could not distinguish some IMGT-functional V segments, including TRBV6-2 and TRBV6-3, so those segments were excluded. A later analysis found that TCR association rates varied across HLA loci, with DRB1 alleles showing the most associated TCRs and HLA-C alleles the fewest. V-gene and J-gene trimming of TCR beta chains was associated with a missense DCLRE1C variant in a later genetic analysis, and the association was replicated in an independent cohort. Because some donors lacked HLA typing at each locus, the association tests relied only on the typed subset. The presence/absence analyses assumed that sequencing depth was roughly uniform across donors, and that assumption may not be true. In a later analysis, several top co-occurrence clusters were reported to appear linked to parvovirus B19, influenza, CMV and Epstein-Barr virus. Because counts were too low, under 20 rarely observed V segments, including chromosome 9 orphons, were left out of the earlier analysis of about 620 of the donors. A later analysis found that most CMV-associated TCR beta chains appeared HLA-restricted, with HLA associations seemingly driven largely by CMV exposure. Cytomegalovirus status was reported to be diagnosed by the classifier with high specificity and sensitivity in both the original and validation cohorts. Most TCR sequences were seen in very few donors, while some public TCRs were found in many individuals. Three of the identified cytomegalovirus-associated TCR beta chains were confirmed in vitro to be specific for cytomegalovirus antigens.

In this sample, this clone turned up once. What antigen it recognizes has not been identified. Nothing much larger sits one base from this clone, and base qualities are not available. The cohort was made up of hundreds of healthy bone marrow donors. All cohort members were sampled while nominally healthy, although unrecorded immune exposures were likely present. The donor tested CMV seronegative, placing the donor among the 300 to 450 seronegative members of the cohort. A peripheral blood sample was provided by each donor, and peripheral blood mononuclear cells were used for TCR beta sequencing. The Qiagen DNeasy Blood Extraction Kit was used to extract genomic DNA from the blood cell samples. The method behind the library was the immunoSEQ multiplex PCR assay. A mixture of 60 forward primers for TCR Vbeta segments and 13 reverse primers for TCR Jbeta segments was used in the multiplex PCR. The CDR3 region of rearranged TCR beta genes was amplified from genomic DNA with a multiplex PCR assay. The Illumina HiSeq System was used to sequence the amplified TCR beta libraries as 87-base-pair reads. On the authors' methods: A later analysis tallied roughly 78 million unique TCR beta chains across the approximately 670 repertoires, and approximately 11 million of those chains were shared by two or more donors. Raw reads were error-corrected and collapsed into unique sequences with a nearest-neighbor algorithm that merged closely related sequences to remove PCR and sequencing errors. V, D and J gene segments were assigned by aligning CDR3 sequences to IMGT reference sequences. Each retained sequence needed at least a six-nucleotide match to both a V gene segment and a J gene segment. A rearrangement counted as productive if the CDR3 had no stop codons and remained in frame with V and J, and every other rearrangement counted as non-productive. CDR3 was defined by IMGT convention, running from the second conserved V-encoded cysteine to the conserved J-encoded phenylalanine. The earlier analysis of some 600 of the donors excluded sequences that lacked an unambiguous match to a single V gene segment. An earlier analysis of approximately 590 of the donors called V segments functional above 56.7% productive rearrangements and segregating when the between-donor standard deviation exceeded 5%. To diagnose cytomegalovirus status from the catalog of TCR beta chain sequences, a statistical classification framework was built. In a later analysis, V and J genes were assigned by comparing TCR nucleotide sequences against IMGT/GENE-DB human TR gene sequences. A later analysis assigned CDR3 sequences and most-parsimonious VDJ recombination scenarios with the TCRdist pipeline. In a later analysis, each TCR beta chain was defined by its CDR3 amino acid sequence together with its V-gene family, and reads lacking a unique V-gene family were excluded. A later analysis removed 600 or so highly shared, low-generation-probability nucleotide sequences to deal with suspected cross-contamination and a sequencing artifact. For each public chain, a later analysis derived a clonal expansion index from normalized ranks of inferred template counts within each repertoire. Generation probabilities in a later analysis came from a VDJ recombination model fitted to out-of-frame rearrangements, and those results were checked against IGoR. In a later analysis, hypergeometric tests were used to score TCR-TCR, TCR-HLA and TCR-CMV co-occurrence, with a repertoire-size bias correction applied to TCR pairs. A later analysis estimated false discovery rates by permuting HLA or CMV assignments 20 times. In a later analysis, co-occurring TCRs were grouped using DBSCAN, and TCRdist sequence similarity was added for clustering within HLA-allele-positive subsets. Repertoires with fewer than 30,000 or more than 120,000 public chains were left out of co-occurrence clustering, as were about 5 repertoires with anomalous nucleotide sharing. As stored in TCRdb, this immuneACCESS dataset retains in-frame rearrangements with V and J assigned. A fraction of the clones does not appear; measured against another copy, unresolved V genes explain less than half of the discrepancy, and the remainder lacks a known reason. D and trimming were read from the DNA, whereas the V and J calls and clone size are those reported in that table. The sample table shows over 200,000 clones, and approximately 82% are seen once. The top ten clonotypes cover 0.58% of the sample.

The germline V gene specifies SGHTA as CDR1 and FQGNSA as CDR2. From its cysteine to its phenylalanine, the CDR3 spans 14 amino acids. Only the CDR3 portion is preserved as DNA: 42 bases, with reading frame beginning at the first base. V gives up 5 bases and J gives up 5 bases, and the segment between their germline ends measures 13 bases. The sequence is built from TRBV7-2 and TRBJ1-5; TRBD1 is perhaps the D gene, given 5 matching bases. This TCR came from a woman aged 40 to 55 in good health and CMV-seronegative. Sequencing input: PBMCs. DNA sequence: TGTGCCAGCAGCCGGACCTGGGGGGATCAGCCCCAGCATTTT. This sequence encodes CASSRTWGDQPQHF.